Sequencing of this T cell receptor beta chain was carried out in a study of cytomegalovirus exposure and HLA in healthy donors. Study context: The approximately 700 first-cohort repertoires shared a platform with the 130 or so validation repertoires, as reported in a later analysis. Overall study findings and caveats: TCR sequences were mostly rare, though some public TCRs occurred in many donors. The investigators catalogued 150 to 200 TCR beta chains as cytomegalovirus-associated.

Note on this clone: What it binds is not known.

Some clones are missing from TCRdb's copy, which holds only in-frame ones; the method was immunoSEQ multiplex PCR. Of 150,000 to 200,000 clones listed, about 89% are singletons. The donors were part of the validation cohort, which consisted of 120 subjects and was separate from the first cohort of 666 subjects. The CDR3 contains 13 residues. The germline V gene has CDR1 MNHEY and CDR2 SMNVEV (reference sequence). V shed 7 bases, J shed 6 bases, and the junction held 4 bases outside the gene matches. The TCR was taken from a man younger than 30 in good health and CMV-seropositive. The sample taken for sequencing was PBMCs. V and J are TRBV27 and TRBJ1-1; 11 bases match TRBD1. CDR3: CASTPGQGAEAFF. The CDR3 nucleotides are TGTGCCAGCACCCCGGGACAGGGGGCTGAAGCTTTCTTT.